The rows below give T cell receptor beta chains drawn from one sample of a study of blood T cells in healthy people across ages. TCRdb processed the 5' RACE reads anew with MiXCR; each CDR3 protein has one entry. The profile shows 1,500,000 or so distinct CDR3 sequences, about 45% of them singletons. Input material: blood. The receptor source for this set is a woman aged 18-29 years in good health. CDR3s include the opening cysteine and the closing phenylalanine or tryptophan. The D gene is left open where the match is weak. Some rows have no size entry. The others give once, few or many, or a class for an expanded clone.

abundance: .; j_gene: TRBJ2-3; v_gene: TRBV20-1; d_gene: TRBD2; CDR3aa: CSASPSGGETQYF; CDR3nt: TGCAGTGCTAGCCCTAGCGGGGGGGAGACGCAGTATTTT
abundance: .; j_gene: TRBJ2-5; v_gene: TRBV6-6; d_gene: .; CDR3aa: CASRTLVRLRETQYF; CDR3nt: TGTGCCAGCAGGACCTTAGTAAGGCTTCGAGAGACCCAGTACTTC
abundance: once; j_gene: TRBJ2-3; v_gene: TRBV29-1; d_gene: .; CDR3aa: CSVAGTLTDTQYF; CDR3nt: TGCAGCGTTGCTGGCACGCTCACAGATACGCAGTATTTT
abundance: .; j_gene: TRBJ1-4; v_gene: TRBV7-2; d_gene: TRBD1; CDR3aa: CVSSLVGTVGEKLFF; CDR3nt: TGTGTCAGCAGCTTAGTAGGGACAGTAGGCGAAAAACTGTTTTTT
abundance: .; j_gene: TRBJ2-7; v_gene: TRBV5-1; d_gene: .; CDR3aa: CASSPLGAAGPYEQYF; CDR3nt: TGCGCCAGCAGCCCACTGGGGGCAGCGGGACCCTACGAGCAGTACTTC
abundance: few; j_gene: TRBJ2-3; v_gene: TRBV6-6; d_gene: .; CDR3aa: CASSPSGVVGDTQYF; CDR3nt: TGTGCCAGCAGTCCAAGTGGGGTTGTGGGAGATACGCAGTATTTT
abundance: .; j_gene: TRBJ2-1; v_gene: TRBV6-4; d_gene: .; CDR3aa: CASSDYTEGEQFF; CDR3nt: TGTGCCAGCAGTGATTACACCGAAGGTGAGCAGTTCTTC
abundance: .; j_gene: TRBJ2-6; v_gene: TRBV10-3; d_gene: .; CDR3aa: CAISESLVSGANVLTF; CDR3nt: TGTGCCATCAGTGAGTCGTTGGTCTCTGGGGCCAACGTCCTGACTTTC
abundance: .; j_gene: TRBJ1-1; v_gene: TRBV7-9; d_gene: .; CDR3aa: CASSLRTNHEAFF; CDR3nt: TGTGCCAGCAGCTTACGTACAAACCATGAAGCTTTCTTT
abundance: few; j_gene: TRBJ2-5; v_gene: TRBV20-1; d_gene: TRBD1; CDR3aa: CSATRDRQETQYF; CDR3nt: TGCAGTGCCACTCGGGACAGACAAGAGACCCAGTACTTC
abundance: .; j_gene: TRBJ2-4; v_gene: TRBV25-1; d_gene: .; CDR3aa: CASTWVPPEADIQYF; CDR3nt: TGTGCCAGCACCTGGGTACCCCCGGAGGCTGACATTCAGTACTTC
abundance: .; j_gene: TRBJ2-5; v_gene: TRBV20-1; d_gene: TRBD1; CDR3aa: CSAPRTGIQETQYF; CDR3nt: TGCAGTGCTCCCCGGACAGGGATCCAAGAGACCCAGTACTTC
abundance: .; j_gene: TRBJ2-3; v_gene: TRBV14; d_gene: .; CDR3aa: CASSQDQARRDTQYF; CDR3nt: TGTGCCAGCAGCCAAGATCAAGCTCGGCGGGATACGCAGTATTTT
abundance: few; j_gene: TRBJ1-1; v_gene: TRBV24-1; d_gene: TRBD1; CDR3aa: CATSDGQGVAEAFF; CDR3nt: TGTGCCACCAGTGATGGACAGGGTGTAGCTGAAGCTTTCTTT
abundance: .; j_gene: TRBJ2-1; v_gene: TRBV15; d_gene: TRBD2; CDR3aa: CATSRGRGAGAYNEQFF; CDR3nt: TGTGCCACCAGCAGAGGCCGCGGGGCGGGGGCCTACAATGAGCAGTTCTTC
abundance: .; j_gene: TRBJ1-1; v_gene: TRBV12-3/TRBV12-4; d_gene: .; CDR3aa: CASSLREMNTEAFF; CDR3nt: TGTGCCAGCAGTTTGCGGGAGATGAACACTGAAGCTTTCTTT
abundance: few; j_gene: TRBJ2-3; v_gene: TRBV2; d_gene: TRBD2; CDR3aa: CASGELAGGGDTQYF; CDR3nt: TGTGCCAGCGGAGAGCTAGCGGGAGGGGGAGATACGCAGTATTTT
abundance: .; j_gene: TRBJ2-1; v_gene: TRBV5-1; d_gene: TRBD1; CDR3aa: CASGQGEWGSYNEQFF; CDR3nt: TGCGCCAGCGGGCAGGGGGAGTGGGGCTCCTACAATGAGCAGTTCTTC
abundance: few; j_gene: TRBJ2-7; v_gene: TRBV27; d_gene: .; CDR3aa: CASSLWGVGQFDEQYF; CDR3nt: TGTGCCAGCAGTTTATGGGGGGTGGGGCAGTTCGACGAGCAGTACTTC
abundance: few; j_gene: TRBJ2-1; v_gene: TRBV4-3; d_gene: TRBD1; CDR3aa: CASSSKIRGQYNEQFF; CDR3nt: TGCGCCAGCAGCTCCAAGATTAGGGGGCAGTACAATGAGCAGTTCTTC
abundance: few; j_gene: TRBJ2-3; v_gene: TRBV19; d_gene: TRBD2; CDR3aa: CASSALAGGRTDTQYF; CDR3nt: TGTGCCAGTAGTGCCTTAGCGGGAGGCCGCACAGATACGCAGTATTTT
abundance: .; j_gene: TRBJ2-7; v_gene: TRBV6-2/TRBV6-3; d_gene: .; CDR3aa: CASSTPLRGSYNEQYF; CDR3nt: TGTGCCAGCAGTACGCCTTTACGGGGCTCCTACAATGAGCAGTACTTC
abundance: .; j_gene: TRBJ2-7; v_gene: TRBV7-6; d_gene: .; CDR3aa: CASSSRQGLSYEQYF; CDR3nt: TGTGCCAGCAGCTCACGACAGGGACTTTCCTACGAGCAGTACTTC
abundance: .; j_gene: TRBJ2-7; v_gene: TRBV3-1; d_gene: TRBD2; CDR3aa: CASSHFREGSYEQYF; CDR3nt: TGTGCCAGCAGCCACTTTCGGGAGGGCTCCTACGAGCAGTACTTC
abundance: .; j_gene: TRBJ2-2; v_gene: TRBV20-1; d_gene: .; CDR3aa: CSAKVRRGELFF; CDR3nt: TGCAGTGCTAAAGTCCGACGCGGGGAGCTGTTTTTT
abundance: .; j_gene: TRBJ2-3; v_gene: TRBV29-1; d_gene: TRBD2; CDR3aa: CSVTDWGLAADTQYF; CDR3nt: TGCAGCGTTACGGATTGGGGACTAGCGGCAGATACGCAGTATTTT
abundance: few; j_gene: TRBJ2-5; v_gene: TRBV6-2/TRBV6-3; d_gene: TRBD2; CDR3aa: CASSYSGLAGEETQYF; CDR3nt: TGTGCCAGCAGTTACTCAGGACTAGCGGGAGAGGAGACCCAGTACTTC
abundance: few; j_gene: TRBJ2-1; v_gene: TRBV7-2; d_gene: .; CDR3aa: CASSLGYMSNEQFF; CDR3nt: TGTGCCAGCAGCTTGGGGTACATGAGCAATGAGCAGTTCTTC
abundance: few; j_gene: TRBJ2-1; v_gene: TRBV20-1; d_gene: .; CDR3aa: CSARNSGPSSYNEQFF; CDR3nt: TGCAGTGCTAGAAACTCTGGCCCGAGCTCCTACAATGAGCAGTTCTTC
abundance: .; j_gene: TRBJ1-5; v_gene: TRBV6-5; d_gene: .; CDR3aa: CASSYSRGGGPQHF; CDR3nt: TGTGCCAGCAGTTACTCAAGGGGTGGTGGGCCCCAGCATTTT
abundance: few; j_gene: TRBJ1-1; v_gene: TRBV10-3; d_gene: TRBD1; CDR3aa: CAVQGPTEAFF; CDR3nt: TGTGCCGTACAGGGGCCCACTGAAGCTTTCTTT
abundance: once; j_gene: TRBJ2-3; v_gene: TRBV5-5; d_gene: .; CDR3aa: CASRTEYNTDTQYF; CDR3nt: TGTGCCAGCAGAACAGAATATAACACAGATACGCAGTATTTT
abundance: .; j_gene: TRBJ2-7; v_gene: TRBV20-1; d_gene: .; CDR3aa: CSASRVFYEQYF; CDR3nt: TGCAGTGCTAGCAGGGTTTTCTACGAGCAGTACTTC
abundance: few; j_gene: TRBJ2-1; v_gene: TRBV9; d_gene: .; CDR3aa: CASSAESSAYNEQFF; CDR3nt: TGTGCCAGCAGCGCCGAGTCTAGCGCCTACAATGAGCAGTTCTTC
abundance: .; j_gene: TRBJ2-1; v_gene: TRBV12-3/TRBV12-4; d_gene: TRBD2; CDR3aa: CASSFLADLQETQFF; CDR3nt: TGTGCCAGCAGTTTTCTAGCGGATCTCCAAGAGACCCAGTTCTTC
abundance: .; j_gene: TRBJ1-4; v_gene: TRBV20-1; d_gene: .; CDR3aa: CSATSYQFDPATNEKLFF; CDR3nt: TGCAGTGCCACCTCTTACCAATTTGATCCCGCAACTAATGAAAAACTGTTTTTT
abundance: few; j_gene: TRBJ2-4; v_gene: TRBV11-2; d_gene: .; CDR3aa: CASSLEWGGLAKNIQYF; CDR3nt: TGTGCCAGCAGCTTAGAGTGGGGGGGGCTGGCCAAAAACATTCAGTACTTC
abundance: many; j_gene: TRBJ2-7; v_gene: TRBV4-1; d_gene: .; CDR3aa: CASSQEGDSYEQYF; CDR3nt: TGCGCCAGCAGCCAAGAGGGGGACTCATACGAGCAGTACTTC
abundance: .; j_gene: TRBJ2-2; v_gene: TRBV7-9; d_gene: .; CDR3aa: CASSPFPGWDTGELFF; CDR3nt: TGTGCCAGCAGCCCCTTCCCGGGTTGGGACACCGGGGAGCTGTTTTTT
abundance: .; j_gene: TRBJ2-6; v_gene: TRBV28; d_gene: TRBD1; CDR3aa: CASSSTFLGQGKIVGANVLTF; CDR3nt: TGTGCCAGCAGTTCCACCTTTTTGGGACAGGGAAAGATTGTTGGGGCCAACGTCCTGACTTTC
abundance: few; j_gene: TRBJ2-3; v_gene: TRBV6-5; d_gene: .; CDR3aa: CASTEIEGTDTQYF; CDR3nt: TGTGCCAGCACCGAGATCGAAGGTACAGATACGCAGTATTTT
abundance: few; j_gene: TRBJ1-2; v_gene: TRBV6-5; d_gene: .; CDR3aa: CASRSQGFYGYTF; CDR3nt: TGTGCCAGCAGGAGTCAAGGCTTCTATGGCTACACCTTC
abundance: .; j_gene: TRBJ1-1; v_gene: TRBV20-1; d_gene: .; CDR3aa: CSARESNSYTEAFF; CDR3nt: TGCAGTGCTAGAGAGTCGAATTCGTATACTGAAGCTTTCTTT
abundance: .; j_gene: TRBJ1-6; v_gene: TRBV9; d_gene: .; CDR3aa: CASSVGSSYNSPLHF; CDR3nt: TGTGCCAGCAGCGTAGGTAGCTCCTATAATTCACCCCTCCACTTT
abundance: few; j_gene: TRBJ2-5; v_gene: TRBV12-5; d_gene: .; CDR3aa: CPGKETQYF; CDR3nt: TGTCCGGGGAAAGAGACCCAGTACTTC
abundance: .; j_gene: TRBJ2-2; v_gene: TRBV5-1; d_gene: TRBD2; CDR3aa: CASRSGSYTGELFF; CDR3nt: TGCGCCAGTCGAAGCGGGAGCTACACCGGGGAGCTGTTTTTT
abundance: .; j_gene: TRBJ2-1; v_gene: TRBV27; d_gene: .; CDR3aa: CASSGDSLGEQFF; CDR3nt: TGTGCCAGCAGCGGGGACTCGTTGGGAGAGCAGTTCTTC
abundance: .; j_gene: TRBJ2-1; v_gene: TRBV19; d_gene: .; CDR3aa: CASSWWANEQFF; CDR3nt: TGTGCCAGTAGTTGGTGGGCCAATGAGCAGTTCTTC
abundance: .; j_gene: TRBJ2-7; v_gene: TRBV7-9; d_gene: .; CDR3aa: CASSPLPGIYEQYF; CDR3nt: TGTGCCAGCAGCCCCCTTCCGGGGATCTACGAGCAGTACTTC
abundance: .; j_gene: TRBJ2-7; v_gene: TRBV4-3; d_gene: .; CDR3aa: CASSQFRRSSYEQYF; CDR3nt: TGCGCCAGCAGCCAATTTAGGCGGAGCTCCTACGAGCAGTACTTC
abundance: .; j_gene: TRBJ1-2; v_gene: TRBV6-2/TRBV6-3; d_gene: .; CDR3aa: CASRPAGNYGYTF; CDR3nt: TGTGCCAGCAGACCTGCGGGAAACTATGGCTACACCTTC
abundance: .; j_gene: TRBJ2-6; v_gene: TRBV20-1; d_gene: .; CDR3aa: CSARDKDTAPWPGANVLTF; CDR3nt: TGCAGTGCTAGAGATAAAGACACAGCCCCATGGCCTGGGGCCAACGTCCTGACTTTC
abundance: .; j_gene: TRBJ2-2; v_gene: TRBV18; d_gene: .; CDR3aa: CASSPMDQRAAGELFF; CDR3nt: TGTGCCAGCTCACCTATGGACCAAAGGGCTGCCGGGGAGCTGTTTTTT
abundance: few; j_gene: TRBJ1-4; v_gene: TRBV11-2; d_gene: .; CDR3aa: CASSPMTVAGNEKLFF; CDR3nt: TGTGCCAGCAGCCCCATGACCGTCGCAGGGAATGAAAAACTGTTTTTT
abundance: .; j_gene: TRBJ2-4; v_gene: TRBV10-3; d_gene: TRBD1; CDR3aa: CATSETGAKNIQYF; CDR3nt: TGTGCCACCAGTGAGACAGGGGCCAAAAACATTCAGTACTTC
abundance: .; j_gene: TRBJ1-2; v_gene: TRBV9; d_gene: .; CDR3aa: CASGALNEVYYGYTF; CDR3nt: TGTGCCAGCGGCGCCCTCAACGAGGTTTACTATGGCTACACCTTC
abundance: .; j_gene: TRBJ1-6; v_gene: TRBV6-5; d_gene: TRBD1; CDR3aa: CAGSYSRTGNNSPLHF; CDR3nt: TGTGCCGGCAGTTACTCCAGGACAGGGAATAATTCACCCCTCCACTTT
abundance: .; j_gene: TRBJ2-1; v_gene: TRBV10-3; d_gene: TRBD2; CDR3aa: CAISGLADANEQFF; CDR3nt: TGTGCCATCAGTGGACTAGCGGACGCCAATGAGCAGTTCTTC
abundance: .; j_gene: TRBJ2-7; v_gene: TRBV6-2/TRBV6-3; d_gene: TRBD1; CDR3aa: CASRLRQGFPYEQYF; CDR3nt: TGTGCCAGCAGACTGAGACAGGGATTCCCCTACGAGCAGTACTTC
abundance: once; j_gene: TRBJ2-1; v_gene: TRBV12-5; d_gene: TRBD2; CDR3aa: CASRGGVGNEQFF; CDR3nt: TGTGCTAGCCGGGGGGGAGTGGGTAATGAGCAGTTCTTC